This T cell receptor beta chain was obtained from a study of cytomegalovirus exposure and HLA in healthy donors. Study information: It was reported in a later analysis that the same platform had been used for the 100 to 150 validation repertoires as for the 550 to 750 first-cohort repertoires. Whole-study results and caveats: According to the study, 160 or so TCR beta chains were cytomegalovirus-associated. TCR sequences were mostly rare, though some public TCRs occurred in many donors.

Trimming cost V 4 bases and J 2 bases; bases outside gene matches: 7. Germline values: CDR1 SGHDN, CDR2 FVKESK. The CDR3 is 15 amino acids. As regards this clone: Its specificity is unknown.

Clones were sequenced by immunoSEQ multiplex PCR, and TCRdb holds only the in-frame ones, with some missing. The table shows 150,000 to 200,000 clones, with roughly 86% occurring only once. The chain links TRBV14 to TRBJ2-7; TRBD1 agrees at 8 bases. The sample was PBMCs. The origin of this receptor is a man younger than 35 in good health and CMV-seropositive. The DNA of the CDR3 is TGTGCCAGCAGCCGCGGACAGGGCGAAACCTACGAGCAGTACTTC. This sequence encodes CASSRGQGETYEQYF.